The 25 T cell receptor beta chains in this list originate from one sample, sequenced in a study of blood T cell repertoires in COVID-19. Method: immunoSEQ multiplex PCR; TCRdb's copy keeps in-frame clones and lacks some. The repertoire holds approximately 110,000 clones, with around 70% as singletons. The sample comprised peripheral blood. These receptors were collected from a man older than 75 with COVID-19, enrolled during active disease.

The chain couples TRBV2 to TRBJ2-2; 8 bases line up with TRBD1. CDR1 is SNHLY and CDR2 is FYNNEI in the germline V gene. V shed 3 bases, J shed 7 bases, and the junction held 10 bases outside the gene matches. The CDR3 has 16 residues. In DNA form, the CDR3 reads TGTGCCAGCAGTGATTATCCGGGACAGGCGGGCGGGGAGCTGTTTTTT. This codes for CASSDYPGQAGGELFF. The variable domain in full, completed from reference TRBV2 and TRBJ2-2, reads EPEVTQTPSHQVTQMGQEVILRCVPISNHLYFYWYRQILGQKVEFLVSFYNNEISEKSEIFDDQFSVERPDGSNFTLKIRSTKLEDSAMYFCASSDYPGQAGGELFFGEGSRLTVL.

This chain links TRBV9 with TRBJ2-3, with a tentative D call TRBD2 (7 bases). V was trimmed by 3 bases and J by 5 bases, leaving 13 bases between them. The CDR3 is made up of 14 amino acids. The germline V gene encodes CDR1 SGDLS and CDR2 YYNGEE. The CDR3, as DNA: TGTGCCAGCAGCGGCGGGGGACACATAGATACGCAGTATTTT. Its translation: CASSGGGHIDTQYF.

This chain uses TRBV7-2 with TRBJ1-2, with 8 bases identical to TRBD1. The CDR3 is 14 amino acids. The V gene end was trimmed by 3 bases and the J gene end by 6 bases; junction bases not matched to a gene: 6. Per germline, CDR1 SGHTA and CDR2 FQGNSA. CDR3 residues: CASSFVAGGDGYTF. The CDR3 nucleotides read TGTGCCAGCAGCTTTGTGGCAGGGGGCGATGGCTACACCTTC.

V gene TRBV6-6 combines with J gene TRBJ1-1, with 8 nucleotides matching TRBD1. Trimming removed 8 bases from V and 1 base from J; junction bases left unmatched: 3. The germline gives CDR1 MNHNY, CDR2 SVGAGI (reference sequence). The CDR3 is 13 amino acids. The CDR3 nucleotides read TGTGCCAGCCCCGGGACAGGGAACACTGAAGCTTTCTTT. Residues: CASPGTGNTEAFF.

The chain uses TRBV19 and TRBJ2-3; D is ambiguous. Trimming took off 2 bases at V and 3 bases at J, with 12 bases between the two ends. The CDR3 has 15 amino acids. Germline CDR1 LNHDA, CDR2 SQIVND (reference sequence). CDR3 sequence (DNA): TGTGCCAGTAGTATATTCGACTTTGAGACAGATACGCAGTATTTT. Protein product: CASSIFDFETDTQYF.

This clone was found once. This chain connects TRBV3-1 (or the pseudogene TRBV3-2) to TRBJ2-6, with a possible D match to TRBD2 (6 bases). There are 17 residues in the CDR3. Per the germline V gene, CDR1 is LGHDT and CDR2 is YNNKEL (reference sequence). V lost 4 bases and J 2 bases, leaving 15 bases between the germline ends. The CDR3 DNA follows: TGTGCCAGCAGCCCAACCGTAGGAGGGACTGGGGCCAACGTCCTGACTTTC. Translating gives CASSPTVGGTGANVLTF.

The J gene is TRBJ2-1, the V gene TRBV4-1; tentatively, D is TRBD2 (5 bases). Trimming stripped 0 bases from V and 2 bases from J, with 11 bases between. The CDR3 has 16 amino acids. Germline values: CDR1 MGHRA, CDR2 YSYEKL. Here the CDR3 DNA reads TGCGCCAGCAGCCAAGATTACGGACTCACCTACAATGAGCAGTTCTTC. Translated, it gives CASSQDYGLTYNEQFF.

This chain connects TRBV18 to TRBJ1-1; 7 bases match TRBD1. CDR3 length: 13 amino acids. The junction had 4 bases not matched to a gene; V was cut back by 3 bases and J by 6 bases. Germline CDR1 KGHSH, CDR2 LQKENI. This chain's CDR3 is CASSPPTGAEAFF. The CDR3 DNA sequence: TGTGCCAGCTCACCGCCTACAGGGGCTGAAGCTTTCTTT.

The rearrangement joins TRBV25-1 to TRBJ1-3; D not certain. Between the trimmed V and J ends, which lost 8 bases and 2 bases, there was a span of 13 bases. The germline gives CDR1 MGHDK, CDR2 SYGVNS. CDR3 size: 14 residues. The CDR3 coding sequence is TGTGCCAGCGCGTTCGGAGGGCCTGGAAACACCATATATTTT. Protein sequence: CASAFGGPGNTIYF. Full variable domain (rest looked up from reference TRBV25-1 and TRBJ1-3): EADIYQTPRYLVIGTGKKITLECSQTMGHDKMYWYQQDPGMELHLIHYSYGVNSTEKGDLSSESTVSRIRTEHFPLTLESARPSHTSQYLCASAFGGPGNTIYFGEGSWLTVV.

V and J are TRBV29-1 and TRBJ2-2; D not resolved. The CDR3 loop spans 13 amino acids. Trimming took off 2 bases at V and 5 bases at J, with 9 bases between the two ends. Germline V gene sequence: CDR1 SQVTM, CDR2 ANQGSEA. The CDR3 DNA is TGCAGCGTTGAACTTCCGGGTACCGGGGAGCTGTTTTTT. This encodes CSVELPGTGELFF.

As for this clone: Without the conserved terminal phenylalanine or tryptophan, this CDR3 likely stems from a read error. Because the CDR3's place on the DNA is in doubt, the DNA is left out and the CDR3 is given as listed by TCRdb. This sequence joins TRBV6-4 and TRBJ1-4; whether TRBD1, the table's D call, matches the DNA was not checked. The germline gives CDR1 MRHNA, CDR2 SNTAGT. The CDR3 extends over 11 residues, inclusive of both ends. The CDR3 loop reads CASSVRLGRLV.

The V gene is TRBV27, the J gene TRBJ1-5, with unresolved D. V dropped 7 bases and J dropped 0 bases, with 16 bases sitting between them. CDR1 and CDR2 (germline): MNHEY, SMNVEV (reference sequence). The CDR3 runs to 16 residues. The CDR3 protein is CASTPSVGDSNQPQHF. The CDR3 DNA reads as TGTGCCAGCACTCCCAGCGTGGGTGATAGCAATCAGCCCCAGCATTTT.

V gene TRBV2 combines with J gene TRBJ2-7, with D uncertain. This CDR3 region has 15 residues. Trimming shortened V by 3 bases and J by 2 bases, and 14 bases separated the two germline ends. CDR1 and CDR2 from the germline V gene are SNHLY and FYNNEI. Here the CDR3 DNA reads TGTGCCAGCAGTGATGGTCTTGTCACAGCCTACGAGCAGTACTTC. Translating it yields CASSDGLVTAYEQYF.

The chain is built from TRBV5-4 and TRBJ1-2; the D gene is possibly TRBD1 (5 bases). Trimming took off 4 bases at V and 0 bases at J, with 13 bases between the two ends. The CDR3 runs to 15 residues. CDR1 is SGHNT, CDR2 YYREEE, per germline (reference sequence). The CDR3 nucleotides are TGTGCCAGCAGCCATCCCAGGGCTACTAACTATGGCTACACCTTC. Protein: CASSHPRATNYGYTF.

The rearrangement uses TRBV2 and TRBJ2-4, with 8 positions matching TRBD1. V was clipped by 4 bases and J by 0 bases; unmatched bases: 11. CDR1 and CDR2 from the germline V gene are SNHLY and FYNNEI. The CDR3 is 18 residues long. CDR3 in DNA: TGTGCCAGCAGTGCGGGACAGGATATTTATTTAGCCAAAAACATTCAGTACTTC. It is translated as CASSAGQDIYLAKNIQYF. Full variable domain (outside the CDR3, taken from reference TRBV2 and TRBJ2-4): EPEVTQTPSHQVTQMGQEVILRCVPISNHLYFYWYRQILGQKVEFLVSFYNNEISEKSEIFDDQFSVERPDGSNFTLKIRSTKLEDSAMYFCASSAGQDIYLAKNIQYFGAGTRLSVL.

The V gene is TRBV7-6, the J gene TRBJ2-7; 9 nucleotides align to TRBD1. V lost 4 bases to trimming and J lost 5 bases; unmatched junction nucleotides: 3. This CDR3 has 13 residues. Germline-derived CDR1 and CDR2 are SGHVS and FNYEAQ. The CDR3 coding sequence is TGTGCCAGCAGCTACACAGGGGGCCACGAGCAGTACTTC. Translation gives CASSYTGGHEQYF.

The genes are TRBV4-3 and TRBJ1-2; D call uncertain. CDR1 is LGHNA and CDR2 is YSLEER in the germline V gene. V shed 1 base and J shed 4 bases, with 13 bases lying between them. The CDR3 has 15 residues. For the CDR3, the DNA is TGCGCCAGCAGCCAAGCGGGGTCAGGCTCCTATGGCTACACCTTC. Encoded protein: CASSQAGSGSYGYTF.

The rearrangement links TRBV27 to TRBJ2-5, with 7 positions matching TRBD1. The CDR3 contains 13 residues. In germline, CDR1 is MNHEY, CDR2 SMNVEV (reference sequence). V lost 6 bases and J lost 3; bases outside the gene matches: 4. For the CDR3, the DNA is TGTGCCAGCAGGCTACAGGGGAAAGAGACCCAGTACTTC. Translation: CASRLQGKETQYF.

The V gene is TRBV5-1, the J gene TRBJ2-3; 9 bases map to TRBD2. The germline V gene has CDR1 SGHRS and CDR2 YFSETQ. The CDR3 has 15 amino acids. Losses at the gene ends were 5 bases for V and 2 bases for J; bases not matched to a gene: 6. The CDR3: CASRGAGGPTDTQYF. DNA for the CDR3: TGCGCCAGCAGAGGCGCGGGAGGGCCCACAGATACGCAGTATTTT.

V usage is TRBV24-1 and J usage is TRBJ1-1; possibly TRBD1 for D (5 bases). V lost 9 bases and J 4 bases, leaving 14 bases between the germline ends. This CDR3 comprises 13 residues. Germline V gives CDR1 KGHDR, CDR2 SFDVKD. CDR3 amino acids: CATPPGGRTEAFF. The DNA of the CDR3 is TGTGCCACCCCACCCGGGGGTCGCACTGAAGCTTTCTTT.

The genes are TRBV6-4 and TRBJ2-2; no clear D. CDR3 length: 14 residues. CDR1 and CDR2 from the germline V gene are MRHNA and SNTAGT. V dropped 0 bases and J dropped 1 base, with 3 bases sitting between them. The CDR3 DNA is TGTGCCAGCAGTGACTCCGGGAACACCGGGGAGCTGTTTTTT. It specifies CASSDSGNTGELFF.

The V gene is TRBV19, the J gene TRBJ2-7; D unresolved. V lost 5 bases to trimming and J lost 3 bases, with 11 bases between them. The CDR3 sequence is 13 residues long. Germline CDR1 LNHDA, CDR2 SQIVND (reference sequence). The CDR3 reads CASSRLVNYEQYF. The CDR3 DNA reads TGTGCCAGTAGTCGTCTAGTGAACTACGAGCAGTACTTC.

The chain joins TRBV7-3 to TRBJ2-3; TRBD1 agrees at 9 bases. Germline V gene data show CDR1 as SGHTA and CDR2 as FQGTGA. The trim removed 5 bases at V and 4 bases at J, leaving 7 bases unmatched. The CDR3 is 15 amino acids. As DNA, the CDR3 is TGTGCCAGCAGCCGTGGGACAGGGAGTGCAGATACGCAGTATTTT. Its protein product is CASSRGTGSADTQYF.

This chain joins TRBV2 and TRBJ1-1; D gene ambiguous. Germline CDR1 reads SNHLY; CDR2 reads FYNNEI. V gave up 5 bases and J gave up 1 base, with 5 bases separating them. The length of the CDR3 is 12 residues. The CDR3 sequence: CASSRQNTEAFF. The CDR3 nucleotides read TGTGCCAGCAGTAGACAGAACACTGAAGCTTTCTTT.

This chain connects TRBV5-5 to TRBJ2-7; D is undetermined. Germline CDR1 and CDR2: SGHKS and YYEKEE (reference sequence). The CDR3 is 13 residues long. Trimming cost V 1 base and J 8 bases, with 13 bases left between them. The CDR3 reads CASSLNHEHKQYF. Written as DNA, the CDR3 is TGTGCCAGCAGCTTGAATCATGAACACAAGCAGTACTTC.